These 29 T cell receptor beta chains originate from one sample sequenced in a study of breast tumors, draining lymph nodes, adjacent tissues. Using its own MiXCR run on the multiplex PCR reads, TCRdb lists one record per CDR3 protein. This sample yields about 180,000 distinct CDR3 sequences, of which around 33% are seen a single time; roughly 3.8% belongs to the top ten. The lymph nodes were axillary draining lymph nodes from breast cancer patients. Sequenced: axillary lymph node tissue. The receptors were gathered from a female donor with breast cancer. Some clones in this sample may be carry-over from other donors' samples.

As for this clonotype: A single base separates this from a much larger clone, so it may be a read error. This sequence joins TRBV3-1 and TRBJ2-7; TRBD2 matches at 10 bases. Germline V gives CDR1 LGHDT, CDR2 YNNKEL (reference sequence). The CDR3 sequence is 15 residues long. Germline trimming cut 1 base from V and 6 bases from J; bases unmatched to any gene: 6. DNA for the CDR3: TGTGCCAGCAGCCAAGTACTAGCGGGATTGTGCGAGCAGTACTTC. This translates into CASSQVLAGLCEQYF.

This clonotype was counted between two and nine times. Being one base from a much bigger clone, this may be a read error. The gene calls are TRBV20-1 and TRBJ2-5; TRBD1 matches 7 bases. V dropped 3 bases and J dropped 7; count of bases not matched to a gene: 11. Germline V lookup: CDR1 DFQATT, CDR2 SNEGSKA (reference sequence). The CDR3 length is 14 residues. The CDR3 bases are TGCAGTGCTAGGGCGACAGGGACGTTAGCGACCCAGTACTTC. It encodes CSARATGTLATQYF.

As concerns this clonotype: The CDR3 does not end in the conserved phenylalanine or tryptophan, so this is likely a read error. V and J are TRBV14 and TRBJ1-2; 7 nucleotides agree with TRBD1. Germline CDR1 reads SGHDN; CDR2 reads FVKESK. V dropped 1 base and J dropped 10; count of bases not matched to a gene: 6. The CDR3 runs to 13 residues. CDR3 sequence: CASSQGTGPSYTS. The CDR3 region has the DNA TGTGCCAGCAGCCAAGGGACAGGCCCTTCCTACACCTCC.

This clonotype was recorded a few times. This chain joins TRBV18 and TRBJ2-3; D not resolved. Trimming pared 2 bases from V and 1 base from J, leaving 19 bases between. The germline V gene has CDR1 KGHSH and CDR2 LQKENI. The CDR3 is 18 residues long. The CDR3 loop is CASSPIRTADWGTDTQYF. CDR3 DNA sequence: TGTGCCAGCTCACCAATTCGGACGGCGGATTGGGGCACAGATACGCAGTATTTT.

This clonotype was recorded a few times. A read error may be the cause here, since a much bigger clone is one base away. The chain carries TRBV5-4 and TRBJ2-3, with D perhaps TRBD2 (6 bases). The CDR3 is made up of 16 amino acids. Between the trimmed V and J ends, which lost 5 bases and 6 bases, there was a span of 22 bases. Per germline, CDR1 SGHNT and CDR2 YYREEE (reference sequence). In DNA, the CDR3 is TGTGCCAGCAGTCAAGGGACTCCCCGACAGTGGGATACGCAGTATTTT. As protein: CASSQGTPRQWDTQYF.

On this clonotype: This may be a read error: a much more frequent sequence differs by one nucleotide. The rearrangement links TRBV27 to TRBJ2-7, with 9 bases identical to TRBD1. This CDR3 comprises 16 residues. Germline assignment: CDR1 MNHEY and CDR2 SMNVEV (reference sequence). The trim removed 0 bases at V and 2 bases at J, leaving 5 bases unmatched. The CDR3 sequence: CASSLSGQGSPYEQYF. CDR3 DNA sequence: TGTGCCAGCAGTTTATCAGGACAGGGGAGCCCCTACGAGCAGTACTTC.

This clonotype was observed many times. This chain uses TRBV2 with TRBJ1-2, with 9 positions matching TRBD1. The V and J ends lost 4 bases and 8 bases, in that order; junction bases with no gene match: 5. CDR1 is SNHLY and CDR2 is FYNNEI in the germline V gene. This CDR3 region has 13 residues. The CDR3 region is CASSGDRVRGYTF. CDR3 nucleotides: TGTGCCAGCAGTGGGGACAGGGTACGAGGCTACACCTTC.

This rearrangement joins TRBV25-1 to TRBJ1-2, with a possible D match to TRBD1 (6 bases). Germline V gene sequence: CDR1 MGHDK, CDR2 SYGVNS. V was pared by 1 base and J by 8 bases, with 29 bases between. This CDR3 comprises 19 residues. The CDR3 DNA reads as TGTGCCAGCAGTGAATCCGGCAGTGCCCCCCCGGTCCAGGGGAGCGGCTACACCTTC. Amino acid sequence: CASSESGSAPPVQGSGYTF.

This clonotype came up many times. This sequence joins TRBV6-5 and TRBJ2-5; maybe TRBD1 (6 bases). The CDR3 totals 15 residues. The V gene lost 2 bases and the J gene lost 2 bases, with 12 bases spanning the gap. The germline gives CDR1 MNHEY, CDR2 SVGAGI. In nucleotides, the CDR3 is TGTGCCAGCAGTTACGCGAACAGGGCTCAAGAGACCCAGTACTTC. It encodes CASSYANRAQETQYF.

This clonotype has ten or more counts. The V call is TRBV30, the J call TRBJ1-6, with a tentative D call TRBD1 (5 bases). Germline-derived CDR1 and CDR2 are GTSNPN and SVGIG (reference sequence). The CDR3 is 16 amino acids. V lost 5 bases to trimming and J lost 6 bases, with 20 bases between them. The CDR3 loop reads CAWSPRRGLTNSPLHF. CDR3 nucleotides: TGTGCCTGGTCTCCGCGACGGGGCCTTACTAATTCACCCCTCCACTTT.

In this sample, this clonotype turned up many times. The chain joins TRBV29-1 to TRBJ2-5, with 9 bases fitting TRBD1. V was pared by 6 bases and J by 2 bases, with 4 bases of the junction left unmatched. This CDR3 has 13 residues. Germline V gives CDR1 SQVTM, CDR2 ANQGSEA. This CDR3 is CSVGTGFQETQYF. CDR3 nucleotide sequence: TGCAGCGTCGGGACAGGGTTTCAAGAGACCCAGTACTTC.

This clonotype was detected a few times. J is TRBJ2-1 and V is TRBV30; TRBD2 matches at 11 bases. After removal of 2 bases from V and 0 bases from J, the junction contained 12 bases not matched to a gene. The germline CDR1 and CDR2 sequences are GTSNPN and SVGIG (reference sequence). The CDR3 runs 19 residues. DNA for the CDR3: TGTGCCTGGAGTCCGGCTAGCGGGAGGCTGACGAGCTCCTACAATGAGCAGTTCTTC. The encoded protein is CAWSPASGRLTSSYNEQFF.

At least ten counts were recorded for this clonotype. The chain is built from TRBV27 and TRBJ1-3; 8 bases agree with TRBD1. V was clipped by 6 bases and J by 1 base; unmatched bases: 5. This CDR3 is built from 15 residues. Germline V gives CDR1 MNHEY, CDR2 SMNVEV (reference sequence). The CDR3 loop reads CASRVTGGSGNTIYF. CDR3 DNA sequence: TGTGCCAGCAGGGTTACAGGGGGTTCTGGAAACACCATATATTTT.

In its sample, this clonotype was seen many times. The V and J genes are TRBV7-8 and TRBJ2-4; tentative D call: TRBD1 (6 bases). Trimming cost V 7 bases and J 2 bases, with 15 bases left between them. The V gene's germline CDR1 is SGHVS and CDR2 FQNEAQ. The CDR3 is made up of 15 amino acids. CDR3: CASTTGQDPKNIQYF. In nucleotides, the CDR3 is TGTGCCAGCACAACGGGACAAGACCCCAAAAACATTCAGTACTTC.

Ten or more counts support this clonotype. The rearrangement links TRBV5-4 to TRBJ2-2; a weak D match, TRBD2 (6 bases). The length of the CDR3 is 15 residues. Trimming removed 3 bases at V and 5 bases at J, with 14 bases between. The V gene's germline CDR1 is SGHNT and CDR2 YYREEE (reference sequence). CDR3 DNA: TGTGCCAGCAGCTCCCATACGGGGGAGACCGGGGAGCTGTTTTTT. This codes for CASSSHTGETGELFF.

This clonotype was detected many times. The chain uses TRBV19 and TRBJ2-7; TRBD1 matches at 7 bases. The germline CDR1 and CDR2 sequences are LNHDA and SQIVND (reference sequence). This CDR3 has 20 amino acids. V shed 6 bases, J shed 8 bases, and the junction held 31 bases outside the gene matches. The CDR3 DNA follows: TGTGCCAGTAGAGGCCCTGAGACAGGGTGCTCTTATCCCCTACGTAAGCAGCAGTACTTC. The encoded protein is CASRGPETGCSYPLRKQQYF.

This clonotype has a count of ten or more. V usage is TRBV6-1 and J usage is TRBJ1-5; D ambiguous. CDR1 is MNHNS, CDR2 SASEGT, per germline. V lost 3 bases and J lost 7, with 10 bases in between. The CDR3 runs to 13 residues. The CDR3 loop reads CASSETPAQPQHF. The CDR3 nucleotides are TGTGCCAGCAGTGAGACACCCGCCCAGCCCCAGCATTTT.

The sample holds a few counts of this clonotype. A much larger clone sits a single nucleotide away, making a read error possible. The rearrangement joins TRBV9 to TRBJ2-7; 7 positions agree with TRBD2. The germline gives CDR1 SGDLS, CDR2 YYNGEE. The CDR3 extends over 12 amino acids. CDR3 loop: CASSPSGNERYF. CDR3 nucleotides: TGTGCCAGCAGCCCCAGCGGGAACGAGCGGTACTTC.

The chain is built from TRBV24-1 and TRBJ2-7, with TRBD2 as a possible D gene (5 bases). Germline CDR1 is KGHDR and CDR2 is SFDVKD. V dropped 6 bases and J dropped 7 bases, with 18 bases sitting between them. CDR3 length: 14 residues. CDR3 in DNA: TGTGCCACCAGTCGGACTCCGGGATTCAGGGAGCAGTACTTC. It translates to CATSRTPGFREQYF.

The gene calls are TRBV5-1 and TRBJ2-7; TRBD2 agrees at 7 bases. V gave up 4 bases and J gave up 6 bases; unmatched junction bases: 13. CDR3 length: 15 residues. The germline V gene has CDR1 SGHRS and CDR2 YFSETQ. The CDR3 nucleotides are TGCGCCAGCAGCCGGACTAGTGGGAGCTTCTGCGAGCAGTACTTC. Its protein product is CASSRTSGSFCEQYF.

V usage is TRBV12-3 or TRBV12-4 and J usage is TRBJ2-2, with D unclear. Trimming left V 4 bases short and J 8 bases short, with 5 bases between. CDR3 length: 11 amino acids. Here the CDR3 reads CASSWGGELFF. Written as DNA, the CDR3 is TGTGCCAGCAGTTGGGGAGGGGAGCTGTTTTTT.

This chain connects TRBV10-3 to TRBJ2-5; 10 bases match TRBD1. This CDR3 is 18 amino acids long. Per the germline V gene, CDR1 is ENHRY and CDR2 is SYGVKD. The V segment lost 6 bases and the J segment 3 bases; nucleotides outside the gene matches: 16. CDR3 loop: CAISPDPRTGGREETQYF. DNA of the CDR3: TGTGCCATCAGCCCCGACCCCCGGACAGGGGGGCGGGAAGAGACCCAGTACTTC.

Ten or more counts support this clonotype. The rearrangement links TRBV15 to TRBJ1-2; D is perhaps TRBD1 (6 bases). The ends were cut back, 0 bases at V and 10 bases at J, with 18 bases in the middle. This CDR3 is 15 amino acids long. In germline, CDR1 is LNHNV, CDR2 YYDKDF (reference sequence). The CDR3 region has the DNA TGTGCCACCAGCAGAGATGGGGGGCAGGGTGGGTACTACACCTTC. It codes for CATSRDGGQGGYYTF.

In this sample, this clonotype turned up a few times. A much larger clone lies one base from this, so it may be a read error. The CDR3 loop reads CSGGRWGIASEQYF. The CDR3, as DNA: TGCAGCGGGGGTCGGTGGGGGATAGCCTCCGAGCAGTACTTC. V usage is TRBV20-1 and J usage is TRBJ2-7, with D possibly TRBD2 on 6 matching bases. The germline gives CDR1 DFQATT, CDR2 SNEGSKA (reference sequence). This CDR3 has 14 residues.

The chain has TRBV2 and TRBJ2-6, with a tentative D call TRBD1 (7 bases). The germline V gene has CDR1 SNHLY and CDR2 FYNNEI. The V and J ends lost 5 bases and 0 bases respectively, with 14 bases between them. The CDR3 sequence is 17 residues long. CDR3 amino acids: CASSNQGGVSGANVLTF. The CDR3 coding sequence is TGTGCCAGCAGTAATCAGGGGGGAGTCTCTGGGGCCAACGTCCTGACTTTC.

This clonotype was counted ten times or more. The chain employs TRBV11-2 and TRBJ2-3; 7 bases map to TRBD2. In germline, CDR1 is SGHAT, CDR2 FQNNGV. This CDR3 is 14 amino acids long. J gave up 6 bases and V 5 bases, and 8 bases lay outside the gene matches. The CDR3 reads CASSQGGGEDTQYF. The CDR3 nucleotides are TGTGCCAGCAGCCAAGGCGGGGGAGAGGATACGCAGTATTTT.

The table lists this clonotype with many counts. The V and J genes are TRBV5-6 and TRBJ2-1, with D tentatively TRBD1 (5 bases). The V gene's germline CDR1 is SGHDT and CDR2 YYEEEE. The CDR3 runs to 13 residues. V was pared by 2 bases and J by 6 bases, with 9 bases between. The CDR3 sequence is CASSFQGSNEQFF. The CDR3 DNA is TGTGCCAGCAGCTTTCAGGGAAGCAATGAGCAGTTCTTC.

This clonotype was seen ten or more times. The chain employs TRBV5-8 and TRBJ1-6, with 10 bases lining up with TRBD1. This CDR3 spans 15 amino acids. V lost 3 bases to trimming and J lost 7 bases; unmatched junction nucleotides: 4. The germline V gene encodes CDR1 SGHTS and CDR2 YDEGEE. Here the CDR3 DNA reads TGTGCCAGCAGCTGGGAGACAGGGGGCAATTCACCCCTCCACTTT. Encoded protein: CASSWETGGNSPLHF.

There are a few counts of this clonotype. The V call is TRBV28, the J call TRBJ1-2; 8 bases fit TRBD1. Germline V gives CDR1 MDHEN, CDR2 SYDVKM. The CDR3 spans 15 residues. V lost 3 bases and J lost 3; bases outside the gene matches: 6. CDR3 in amino acids: CASSLVGQGDYGYTF. The CDR3 coding sequence is TGTGCCAGCAGTTTGGTCGGACAGGGAGACTATGGCTACACCTTC.